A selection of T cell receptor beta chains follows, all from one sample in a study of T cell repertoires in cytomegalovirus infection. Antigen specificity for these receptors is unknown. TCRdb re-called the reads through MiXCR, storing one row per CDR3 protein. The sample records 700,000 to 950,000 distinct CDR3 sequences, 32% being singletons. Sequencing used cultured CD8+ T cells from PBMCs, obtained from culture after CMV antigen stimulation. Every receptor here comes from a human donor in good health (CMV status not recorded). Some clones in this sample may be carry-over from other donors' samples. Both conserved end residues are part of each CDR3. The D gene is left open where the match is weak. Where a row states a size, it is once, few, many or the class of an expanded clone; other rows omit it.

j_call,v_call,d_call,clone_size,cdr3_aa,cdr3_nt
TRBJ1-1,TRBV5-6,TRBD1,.,CASSHPGQGLTEAFF,TGTGCCAGCAGCCATCCGGGACAGGGGTTGACTGAAGCTTTCTTT
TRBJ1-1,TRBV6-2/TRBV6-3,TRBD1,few,CASSRTGGLGEAFF,TGTGCCAGCAGTCGGACAGGGGGCCTCGGTGAAGCTTTCTTT
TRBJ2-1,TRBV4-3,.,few,CASSQDAVGSYNEQFF,TGCGCCAGCAGCCAAGACGCCGTCGGCTCCTACAATGAGCAGTTCTTC
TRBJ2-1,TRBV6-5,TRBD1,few,CASSSTGGFYNEQFF,TGTGCCAGCAGTTCAACAGGGGGCTTTTACAATGAGCAGTTCTTC
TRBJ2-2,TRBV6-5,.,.,CASSYSGGRNTGELFF,TGTGCCAGCAGTTACTCTGGGGGGAGAAACACCGGGGAGCTGTTTTTT
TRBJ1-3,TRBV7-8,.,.,CASSPWTAFSGNTIYF,TGTGCCAGCAGCCCATGGACCGCGTTCTCTGGAAACACCATATATTTT
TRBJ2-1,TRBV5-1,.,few,CASSGGPGTANPVPAGTEQFF,TGCGCCAGCAGCGGGGGCCCCGGGACAGCCAACCCAGTGCCCGCGGGGACTGAGCAGTTCTTC
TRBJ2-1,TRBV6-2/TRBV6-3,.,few,CASSRFRGRVDEQFF,TGTGCCAGCAGTCGCTTCCGGGGCCGAGTCGATGAGCAGTTCTTC
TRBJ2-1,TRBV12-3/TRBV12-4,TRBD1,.,CASQGDSYNEQFF,TGTGCCAGCCAGGGGGACTCCTACAATGAGCAGTTCTTC
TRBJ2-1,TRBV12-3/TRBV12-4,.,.,CASSSGTPNF,TGTGCCAGCAGTTCCGGGACCCCAAACTTC
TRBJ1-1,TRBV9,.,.,CASSMTSGVNTEAFF,TGTGCCAGCAGCATGACCTCAGGGGTGAACACTGAAGCTTTCTTT
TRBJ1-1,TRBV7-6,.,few,CASSLAPSPRNTEAFF,TGTGCCAGCAGCTTAGCCCCATCCCCCAGGAACACTGAAGCTTTCTTT
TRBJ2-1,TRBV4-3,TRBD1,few,CASSQDQGAINEQFF,TGCGCCAGCAGCCAAGATCAGGGGGCTATCAATGAGCAGTTCTTC
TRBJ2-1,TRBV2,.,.,CASSDLGGGNNEQFF,TGTGCCAGCAGTGACTTAGGAGGGGGAAACAATGAGCAGTTCTTC
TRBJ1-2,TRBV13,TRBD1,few,CASTRQGDLGYTF,TGTGCCAGCACCAGACAGGGGGATCTAGGCTACACCTTC
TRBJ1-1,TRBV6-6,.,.,CASSGPQEEVTEAFF,TGTGCCAGCAGTGGACCCCAGGAGGAGGTCACTGAAGCTTTCTTT
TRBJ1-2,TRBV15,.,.,CATSRDREANYGYTF,TGTGCCACCAGCAGAGATCGGGAGGCTAACTATGGCTACACCTTC
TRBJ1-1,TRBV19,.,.,CASSIAMVNTEAFF,TGTGCCAGTAGTATAGCTATGGTAAACACTGAAGCTTTCTTT
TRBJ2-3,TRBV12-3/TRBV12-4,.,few,CASSLGGAADTQYF,TGTGCCAGCAGTTTAGGGGGGGCGGCAGATACGCAGTATTTT
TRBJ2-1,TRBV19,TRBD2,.,CASSFSGAFYNEQFF,TGTGCCAGTAGTTTTAGCGGGGCATTCTACAATGAGCAGTTCTTC
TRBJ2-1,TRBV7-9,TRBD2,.,CASSLGSSGDPGQFF,TGTGCCAGCAGCTTAGGGTCTAGCGGGGACCCGGGGCAGTTCTTC
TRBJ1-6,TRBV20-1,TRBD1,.,CSATGQGSSYNSPLHF,TGCAGTGCTACAGGACAGGGGAGCTCCTATAATTCACCCCTCCACTTT
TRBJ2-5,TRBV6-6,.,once,CASSYLSGDSETQYF,TGTGCCAGCAGTTACTTAAGTGGGGATTCAGAGACCCAGTACTTC
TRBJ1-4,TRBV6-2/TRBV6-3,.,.,CASSSGPGVEKLFF,TGTGCCAGCAGTTCCGGGCCGGGGGTTGAAAAACTGTTTTTT
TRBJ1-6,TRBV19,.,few,CASSVGDTNSPLHF,TGTGCCAGTAGTGTGGGGGACACAAATTCACCCCTCCACTTT
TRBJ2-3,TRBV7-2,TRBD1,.,CANSVTGGATDTQYF,TGTGCCAACAGCGTTACAGGGGGCGCGACAGATACGCAGTATTTT
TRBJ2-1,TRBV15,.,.,CATSRSHNEQFF,TGTGCCACCAGCAGGTCCCACAATGAGCAGTTCTTC
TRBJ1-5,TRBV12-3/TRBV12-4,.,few,CASSSQGIFEPQHF,TGTGCCAGCAGTTCCCAGGGTATTTTTGAGCCCCAGCATTTT
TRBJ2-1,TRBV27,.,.,CASSYSRDWEQFF,TGTGCCAGCAGTTACAGCAGGGACTGGGAGCAGTTCTTC
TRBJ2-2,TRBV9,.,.,CASSVSGAANTGELFF,TGTGCCAGCAGCGTTAGCGGAGCCGCGAACACCGGGGAGCTGTTTTTT
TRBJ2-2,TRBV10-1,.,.,CASSDADTNTGELFF,TGCGCCAGCAGTGATGCAGACACGAACACCGGGGAGCTGTTTTTT
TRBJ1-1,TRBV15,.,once,CATSRVGDWGTEAFF,TGTGCCACCAGCAGAGTGGGGGATTGGGGCACTGAAGCTTTCTTT
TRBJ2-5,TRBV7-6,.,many,CASSPETETQYF,TGTGCCAGCAGCCCAGAGACAGAGACCCAGTACTTC
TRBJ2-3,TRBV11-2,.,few,CASRQVSTDTQYF,TGTGCCAGCAGACAGGTTTCGACAGATACGCAGTATTTT
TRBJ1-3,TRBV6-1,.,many,CASKASGNTIYF,TGTGCCAGCAAAGCCTCTGGAAACACCATATATTTT
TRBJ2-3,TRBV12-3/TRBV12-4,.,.,CASSLKGQRTDTQYF,TGTGCCAGCAGTTTAAAGGGTCAGAGGACAGATACGCAGTATTTT
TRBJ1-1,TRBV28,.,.,CASRPLRDAGTEAFF,TGTGCCAGCAGACCCCTCCGGGACGCGGGCACTGAAGCTTTCTTT
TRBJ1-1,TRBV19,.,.,CASSIGPEGIWTEAFF,TGTGCCAGTAGTATCGGGCCTGAGGGAATTTGGACTGAAGCTTTCTTT
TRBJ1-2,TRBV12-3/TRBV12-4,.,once,CASSWGRLSIYGYTF,TGTGCCAGCAGTTGGGGCAGACTAAGCATTTATGGCTACACCTTC
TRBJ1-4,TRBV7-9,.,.,CANSPTQSGNEKLFF,TGTGCCAACAGCCCGACCCAGAGTGGTAATGAAAAACTGTTTTTT
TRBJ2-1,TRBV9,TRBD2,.,CASSVGLAGLRNEQFF,TGTGCCAGCAGCGTAGGACTAGCGGGGCTTCGGAATGAGCAGTTCTTC
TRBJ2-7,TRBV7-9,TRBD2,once,CASSLSRDYLWAEQYF,TGTGCCAGCAGCTTAAGTAGGGACTACCTCTGGGCCGAGCAGTACTTC
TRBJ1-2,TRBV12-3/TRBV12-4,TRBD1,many,CASRQSSGGDYGYTF,TGTGCCAGCAGACAAAGTTCAGGGGGCGACTATGGCTACACCTTC
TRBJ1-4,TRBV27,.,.,CASSPRTAANEKLFF,TGTGCCAGCAGTCCCCGGACAGCCGCTAATGAAAAACTGTTTTTT
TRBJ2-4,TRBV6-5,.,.,CASSYSTPDWSGNIQYF,TGTGCCAGCAGTTACTCGACCCCCGACTGGTCCGGAAACATTCAGTACTTC
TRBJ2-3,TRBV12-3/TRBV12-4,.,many,CASSLARTDTQYF,TGTGCCAGCAGCTTAGCCCGCACAGATACGCAGTATTTT
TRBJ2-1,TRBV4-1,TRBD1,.,CASSRDPRDRVNEQFF,TGCGCCAGCAGCCGAGATCCCAGGGACAGGGTCAATGAGCAGTTCTTC
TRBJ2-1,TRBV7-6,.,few,CVSSLGASSYNEQFF,TGTGTCAGCAGCTTAGGTGCGAGCTCCTACAATGAGCAGTTCTTC
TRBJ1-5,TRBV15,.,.,CATSRDQGTAQPQHF,TGTGCCACCAGCAGAGATCAGGGGACGGCCCAGCCCCAGCATTTT
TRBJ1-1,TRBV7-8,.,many,CASSPRGGHTEAFF,TGTGCCAGCAGCCCTCGGGGGGGACACACTGAAGCTTTCTTT
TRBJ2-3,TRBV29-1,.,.,CSFDGGPSTDTQYF,TGCAGCTTTGACGGGGGACCAAGCACAGATACGCAGTATTTT
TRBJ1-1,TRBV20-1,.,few,CSATIPGNTEAFF,TGCAGTGCTACAATTCCAGGCAACACTGAAGCTTTCTTT
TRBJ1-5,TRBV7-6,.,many,CASSLKTESDQPQHF,TGTGCCAGCAGCTTAAAGACAGAAAGCGATCAGCCCCAGCATTTT